This T cell receptor (beta chain) was obtained from a study of shared clonotypes between healthy human individuals. A CD45RA-negative memory subset and a CD45RA+ naive subset were separated from the CD4+ cells. The CDR3 spans 15 residues. Between the trimmed V and J ends, which lost 0 bases and 0 bases, there was a span of 6 bases. Germline V lookup: CDR1 SGHNT, CDR2 YENEEA. The table came from immunoSEQ multiplex PCR; TCRdb's copy has only in-frame clones and leaves some out. The sample lists over a million clones, roughly 96% occurring once. V and J are TRBV11-3 and TRBJ2-1; D not resolved. The sample consisted of naive CD4+ T cells sorted from blood. As for subset: CD45RA+ positively selected. This TCR was recovered from a man aged 30 to 45 in good health. The CDR3 bases are TGTGCCAGCAGCTTAGACGCGAGCTCCTACAATGAGCAGTTCTTC. This gives the protein CASSLDASSYNEQFF.